The clone carrying this T cell receptor beta chain occurred a few times. The antigen is not known. These data belong to a study of STAT3 mutations in large granular lymphocyte leukemia. On the study more broadly: 40% of treated T-LGLL patients showed hematologic response to immunosuppression. Overall study findings and caveats: Every T-cell large granular lymphocyte leukemia patient had at least one immunodominant TCR beta clonotype.

V gave up 4 bases and J gave up 5 bases; unmatched junction bases: 4. CDR1 and CDR2 from the germline V gene are MDHEN and SYDVKM. This CDR3 is 14 amino acids long. Approximately 40,000 productive templates were obtained per sample on average. TCRdb keeps only in-frame clones here, not all; method: immunoSEQ multiplex PCR. Seen here are about 42,000 clones, roughly 77% observed once, and the top ten hold less than 0.55%. The sequence was obtained from a human donor with T large granular lymphocyte leukemia. Some clones in this sample may be carry-over from other donors' samples. The chain joins TRBV28 to TRBJ1-5; TRBD1 aligns across 8 bases. Sequences were obtained from PBMCs. The CDR3 DNA reads as TGTGCCAGCAGTTCGGGACAGGAGTATCAGCCCCAGCATTTT. Its translation is CASSSGQEYQPQHF.